The rows below give T cell receptor beta chains drawn from one sample of a study of cytomegalovirus exposure and HLA in healthy donors. Assay: immunoSEQ multiplex PCR; the TCRdb copy retains only in-frame clones and omits some. The data hold under 200,000 clones, with 65% to 85% observed a single time. The sample comprised PBMCs. The source is a woman aged 50 to 65 in good health and CMV-seropositive. The CDR3 runs from the conserved cysteine through the conserved F or W. D genes are given only for firm matches. Clone size is not always given. Where it is, it says once, few, many or a class for expanded clones.

TRBV7-2,TRBJ2-3,-,-,CASSLANEGGNTQYF,TGTGCCAGCAGCTTAGCGAACGAGGGTGGTAATACGCAGTATTTT
TRBV19,TRBJ1-4,few,-,CASSPQTPGANEKLFF,TGTGCCAGTAGTCCCCAGACGCCTGGAGCTAATGAAAAACTGTTTTTT
TRBV5-1,TRBJ2-7,-,-,CASSLDGYEQYF,TGCGCCAGCAGCCTCGACGGGTACGAGCAGTACTTC
TRBV10-3,TRBJ2-1,-,-,CAIRPGDNEQFF,TGTGCCATCAGACCGGGGGACAATGAGCAGTTCTTC
TRBV5-1,TRBJ2-2,-,-,CASSSGGLNTGELFF,TGCGCCAGCAGCTCTGGCGGGCTGAACACCGGGGAGCTGTTTTTT
TRBV19,TRBJ2-1,-,TRBD2,CASSMLRDYTNEQFF,TGTGCCAGTAGTATGCTCCGGGACTACACCAATGAGCAGTTCTTC
TRBV28,TRBJ2-7,-,TRBD2,CASNEIGLAGAYEQYF,TGTGCCAGCAACGAAATTGGACTAGCGGGTGCCTACGAGCAGTACTTC
TRBV6-6,TRBJ2-5,-,TRBD1,CASSYPAGGKETQYF,TGTGCCAGCAGTTACCCAGCAGGGGGAAAAGAGACCCAGTACTTC
TRBV5-4,TRBJ2-5,-,-,CASSLGGGETQYF,TGTGCCAGCAGCTTGGGTGGTGGCGAGACCCAGTACTTC
TRBV7-8,TRBJ1-1,-,-,CASSLGPQAVSTEAFF,TGTGCCAGCAGCTTAGGCCCTCAAGCCGTGTCGACTGAAGCTTTCTTT
TRBV6-1,TRBJ1-2,-,-,CASIWGGLDGYTF,TGTGCCAGTATCTGGGGAGGGTTGGATGGCTACACCTTC
TRBV25-1,TRBJ1-2,few,TRBD1,CASSESGQADGYTF,TGTGCCAGCAGTGAATCCGGACAGGCGGATGGCTACACCTTC
TRBV7-2,TRBJ1-1,-,-,CASSLGRTLNTEAFF,TGTGCCAGCAGCTTAGGTAGGACATTGAACACTGAAGCTTTCTTT
TRBV9,TRBJ1-2,-,-,CASSPEGLLNYGYTF,TGTGCCAGCAGCCCCGAGGGACTGCTCAACTATGGCTACACCTTC
TRBV5-4,TRBJ2-2,-,TRBD2,CASSLAGLAVNTGELFF,TGTGCCAGCAGCTTGGCAGGTCTAGCGGTGAACACCGGGGAGCTGTTTTTT
TRBV4-1,TRBJ1-4,-,-,CASSQDEGDGEKLFF,TGCGCCAGCAGCCAAGATGAGGGGGATGGAGAAAAACTGTTTTTT
TRBV14,TRBJ2-7,-,-,CASSQVQGLSEQYF,TGTGCCAGCAGCCAAGTCCAGGGATTGAGTGAGCAGTACTTC
TRBV30,TRBJ2-7,-,TRBD1,CATGGQAIYEQYF,TGTGCGACCGGAGGACAGGCGATTTACGAGCAGTACTTC
TRBV5-4,TRBJ2-6,once,-,CASSLGLPRLPGANVLTF,TGTGCCAGCAGCTTGGGACTTCCTCGTCTGCCTGGGGCCAACGTCCTGACTTTC
TRBV6-5,TRBJ1-1,few,-,CASSYSAGTEAFF,TGTGCCAGCAGTTACTCAGCGGGGACTGAAGCTTTCTTT
TRBV7-9,TRBJ1-1,-,-,CASSLARFGANTEAFF,TGTGCCAGCAGCTTAGCACGGTTTGGGGCCAACACTGAAGCTTTCTTT
TRBV28,TRBJ1-2,few,-,CASSLFLGFTGSFSRGYTF,TGTGCCAGCAGTTTATTTCTCGGGTTTACAGGGTCGTTCTCTCGTGGCTACACCTTC
TRBV6-4,TRBJ2-2,-,TRBD1,CASSDSSDRGSGELFF,TGTGCCAGCAGTGACTCGAGTGACAGGGGGTCCGGGGAGCTGTTTTTT
TRBV7-2,TRBJ2-1,-,-,CASSLDYSGYNEQFF,TGTGCCAGCAGCTTAGACTACTCAGGGTACAATGAGCAGTTCTTC
TRBV11-2,TRBJ2-5,-,-,CASSAGRWETQYF,TGTGCCAGCAGCGCGGGGCGGTGGGAGACCCAGTACTTC
TRBV7-5,TRBJ1-3,-,-,CVRSLTGEAGNTIYF,TGTGTCAGAAGCTTAACAGGCGAGGCTGGAAACACCATATATTTT
TRBV5-1,TRBJ1-2,-,-,CASSSSGANYGYTF,TGCGCCAGCAGCTCCTCAGGGGCTAACTATGGCTACACCTTC
TRBV19,TRBJ2-3,-,-,CASSIPTLSTDTQYF,TGTGCCAGTAGTATACCTACTCTTAGCACAGATACGCAGTATTTT
TRBV7-2,TRBJ2-7,-,TRBD2,CASSLGLAGGYYEQYF,TGTGCCAGCAGCTTAGGGCTAGCGGGAGGGTATTACGAGCAGTACTTC
TRBV7-9,TRBJ2-7,-,TRBD1,CASSRRGTGDNGQYF,TGTGCCAGCAGCCGCAGGGGAACAGGGGACAACGGGCAGTACTTC
TRBV7-2,TRBJ2-3,-,TRBD2,CASSLASSGADTQYF,TGTGCCAGCAGCTTAGCCTCTAGCGGGGCAGATACGCAGTATTTT
TRBV19,TRBJ1-2,once,-,CASSILTSSYGYTF,TGTGCCAGTAGTATCCTGACTTCGAGCTATGGCTACACCTTC
TRBV6-5,TRBJ1-4,-,TRBD1,CASTPTTGDQLFF,TGTGCCAGCACTCCAACCACAGGGGATCAACTGTTTTTT
TRBV7-2,TRBJ2-1,-,-,CASSLAAGKSNEQFF,TGTGCCAGCAGCTTAGCGGCGGGTAAGTCCAATGAGCAGTTCTTC
TRBV4-3,TRBJ2-5,-,-,CASSQTGQETQYF,TGCGCCAGCAGCCAAACAGGGCAGGAGACCCAGTACTTC
TRBV27,TRBJ2-2,-,TRBD2,CASSLSSGVAGELFF,TGTGCCAGCAGTTTATCGAGCGGGGTAGCCGGGGAGCTGTTTTTT
TRBV7-3,TRBJ2-3,-,-,CASSLLARGDTQYF,TGTGCCAGCAGCTTACTAGCCCGGGGAGATACGCAGTATTTT